This record concerns one T cell receptor beta chain sequence. The antigen is unknown. PCR amplification relied on 60 Vbeta primers (plus 13 Jbeta primers). Original methodology: An analysis that came later counted roughly 80 million unique TCR beta chains, 9 million to 12 million shared. Profiling relied on immunoSEQ multiplex PCR, and the TCRdb table lists in-frame clones only, not all of them. V, J and clone size are those of that table, while D and trimming were read from the DNA. Among fewer than 200,000 clones listed, approximately 82% were seen once. Trimming removed 5 bases from V and 7 bases from J; junction bases left unmatched: 8. Germline values: CDR1 SGHTA, CDR2 FQGNSA. The CDR3 runs 15 residues. This record comes from a study of cytomegalovirus exposure and HLA in healthy donors. About the study: Earlier, fewer than 130 million unique TCR beta sequences were recovered from around 190 million T cells by an analysis. In an early release, HLA-typed donors contributed approximately 80 million unique TCR sequences. Study outcomes and limitations: The study put 150 to 200 TCR beta chains on its list as cytomegalovirus-associated.

This receptor was obtained from a woman aged 30 to 39 in good health and CMV-seronegative. The chain links TRBV7-2 to TRBJ2-1; 10 bases are a match to TRBD1. Sequenced: PBMCs. The CDR3: CASSRTGQGGNEQFF. For the CDR3, the DNA is TGTGCCAGCAGCCGCACCGGACAGGGGGGAAATGAGCAGTTCTTC.